This passage covers 13 T cell receptor beta chains from one sample sequenced in a study of cytomegalovirus exposure and HLA in healthy donors (dated by TCRdb to about 2017). Libraries were prepared through the immunoSEQ multiplex PCR assay. For the multiplex PCR, a mixture combining 60 forward primers for TCR Vbeta segments and 13 reverse primers for TCR Jbeta segments was used. TCRdb limited this immuneACCESS table to in-frame rearrangements with V and J called. A share of clones is missing; checked studies link under half to unresolved V genes, and the rest is unexplained. In all, the sample holds 100,000 to 150,000 clones, and around 81% of those were seen once. 0.7% of the sample lies in the top ten. What was sequenced was PBMCs. All receptors derive from a man aged 18 to 30 in good health and CMV-seronegative.

V is TRBV5-1 and J is TRBJ1-1, with D possibly TRBD1 on 5 matching bases. The CDR3 consists of 13 residues. Germline CDR1 reads SGHRS; CDR2 reads YFSETQ. V lost 2 bases to trimming and J lost 4 bases, with 9 bases between them. Written as DNA, the CDR3 is TGCGCCAGCAGCTTCACAAGGGGCACTGAAGCTTTCTTT. It is translated as CASSFTRGTEAFF.

V gene TRBV7-3 combines with J gene TRBJ2-3, with 10 bases that match TRBD2. The CDR3 spans 15 residues. Germline CDR1 is SGHTA and CDR2 is FQGTGA. The ends lost 2 bases at V and 5 bases at J; junction bases unmatched: 4. CDR3 nucleotides: TGTGCCAGCAGCTTATCTAGCGGGGGAGTAGATACGCAGTATTTT. Translation: CASSLSSGGVDTQYF.

This sequence joins TRBV18 and TRBJ2-7; 7 bases line up with TRBD2. The CDR3 length is 15 residues. Germline-derived CDR1 and CDR2 are KGHSH and LQKENI. V was pared by 1 base and J by 5 bases, with 8 bases of the junction left unmatched. Written as DNA, the CDR3 is TGTGCCAGCTCACCACGGACCGGGGGGTCGGACGAGCAGTACTTC. As protein: CASSPRTGGSDEQYF.

The chain employs TRBV5-6 and TRBJ1-2; D unresolved. In germline, CDR1 is SGHDT, CDR2 YYEEEE. The CDR3 length is 14 residues. With 2 bases removed from V and 2 bases from J, the gap between germline ends came to 10 bases. CDR3 in amino acids: CASSFDGQNYGYTF. In DNA, the CDR3 is TGTGCCAGCAGCTTTGATGGGCAGAACTATGGCTACACCTTC.

This sequence joins TRBV18 and TRBJ1-5; the match to TRBD1 covers 8 bases. Trimming removed 6 bases from V and 1 base from J; junction bases left unmatched: 5. Germline V gene data show CDR1 as KGHSH and CDR2 as LQKENI. The CDR3 length is 15 residues. CDR3 region: CASSETGGSNQPQHF. CDR3 DNA sequence: TGTGCCAGCTCCGAAACAGGGGGAAGCAATCAGCCCCAGCATTTT.

The chain recombines TRBV7-9 with TRBJ1-1, with D possibly TRBD1 on 5 matching bases. Germline CDR1 is SEHNR and CDR2 is FQNEAQ (reference sequence). Deletions cut 5 bases from V and 0 bases from J, with 19 bases between. The CDR3 consists of 17 residues. The CDR3 DNA sequence: TGTGCCAGCAGCCTCTTAACGACAGAAACTTTGAACACTGAAGCTTTCTTT. Protein product: CASSLLTTETLNTEAFF.

CDR3 sequence (DNA): TGTGCCAGCTCCCGGGGTGTAGATACGCAGTATTTT. Translation gives CASSRGVDTQYF. V gene TRBV7-2 combines with J gene TRBJ2-3, with D possibly TRBD2 on 5 matching bases. V was trimmed by 8 bases and J by 5 bases, leaving 11 bases between them. From germline, CDR1 is SGHTA and CDR2 FQGNSA. There are 12 residues in the CDR3. Using reference TRBV7-2 and TRBJ2-3 for the parts outside the CDR3, the full variable domain is GAGVSQSPSNKVTEKGKDVELRCDPISGHTALYWYRQSLGQGLEFLIYFQGNSAPDKSGLPSDRFSAERTGGSVSTLTIQRTQQEDSAVYLCASSRGVDTQYFGPGTRLTVL.

To note about this clone: A read error may produce the germline difference seen at one junction end. The rearrangement links TRBV5-4 to TRBJ2-7; the match to TRBD1 covers 10 bases. The germline V gene encodes CDR1 SGHNT and CDR2 YYREEE (reference sequence). The CDR3 sequence is 15 residues long. The CDR3 loop is CASNSPGQGFYGQYF. The CDR3 nucleotides are TGTGCCAGCAACTCCCCGGGACAGGGGTTCTACGGGCAGTACTTC.

This chain links TRBV11-3 with TRBJ2-2, with TRBD1 identical over 9 bases. Germline-derived CDR1 and CDR2 are SGHNT and YENEEA. The junction had 5 bases not matched to a gene; V was cut back by 5 bases and J by 4 bases. The CDR3 loop spans 15 amino acids. CDR3 residues: CASSIRTGVTGELFF. In DNA form, the CDR3 reads TGTGCCAGCAGCATCCGGACAGGGGTCACCGGGGAGCTGTTTTTT.

The rearrangement links TRBV7-9 to TRBJ1-3; the D gene is possibly TRBD1 (6 bases). V was pared by 1 base and J by 0 bases, with 7 bases between. Looked up from germline, CDR1 is SEHNR and CDR2 is FQNEAQ (reference sequence). The CDR3 totals 15 residues. CDR3 coding DNA: TGTGCCAGCAGCTTAGTCAGGGGCTCTGGAAACACCATATATTTT. Its protein product is CASSLVRGSGNTIYF. Drawing the rest from reference TRBV7-9 and TRBJ1-3, the complete variable domain is DTGVSQNPRHKITKRGQNVTFRCDPISEHNRLYWYRQTLGQGPEFLTYFQNEAQLEKSRLLSDRFSAERPKGSFSTLEIQRTEQGDSAMYLCASSLVRGSGNTIYFGEGSWLTVV.

The chain is built from TRBV10-3 and TRBJ2-5; 9 bases fit TRBD1. The germline V gene encodes CDR1 ENHRY and CDR2 SYGVKD. The CDR3 consists of 15 residues. Losses at the gene ends were 10 bases for V and 5 bases for J; bases not matched to a gene: 14. CDR3 sequence reads: CATLFRTGEGETQYF. CDR3 coding DNA: TGTGCCACACTATTCCGGACAGGGGAAGGTGAGACCCAGTACTTC.

The chain recombines TRBV19 with TRBJ1-1, with D possibly matching TRBD1 (5 bases). The CDR3 is 14 amino acids. V lost 1 base, J lost 4 bases, and 10 bases lay in between. Germline CDR1 and CDR2: LNHDA and SQIVND (reference sequence). CDR3 sequence (DNA): TGTGCCAGTAGTATAGCACAGGTTCGCACTGAAGCTTTCTTT. Its translation is CASSIAQVRTEAFF.

J is TRBJ1-2 and V is TRBV10-3; 8 nucleotides match TRBD1. Germline-derived CDR1 and CDR2 are ENHRY and SYGVKD. V lost 4 bases, J lost 3 bases, and 1 base stayed unmatched. The CDR3 is made up of 13 amino acids. CDR3 DNA: TGTGCCATCAGTGCGGACAGGGACTATGGCTACACCTTC. This encodes CAISADRDYGYTF.